The present TCR beta chain was sequenced within a study of blood T cell repertoires in COVID-19. Germline V gene data show CDR1 as ENHRY and CDR2 as SYGVKD. The CDR3 length is 16 residues. The junction had 10 bases not matched to a gene; V was cut back by 6 bases and J by 7 bases. Seattle enrolled patients during active infection and tracked them longitudinally. In the original processing: For nucleated cells, counts were estimated from reference gene primer amplification. Sequencing was performed with immunoSEQ multiplex PCR; in TCRdb, only in-frame clones are kept and a portion is missing. D and trimming were read from the DNA, whereas the V and J calls and clone size are those reported in that table. The data hold 250,000 to 350,000 clones, with less than 90% observed a single time.

Sequencing used peripheral blood. The rearrangement joins TRBV10-3 to TRBJ2-2; TRBD1 matches 11 bases. The sequence was collected from a woman between 65 and 79 years old with COVID-19, enrolled during active disease. DNA of the CDR3: TGTGCCATCAGCACCAGCCGGGACAGGGGGGTCGGGGAGCTGTTTTTT. Encoded protein: CAISTSRDRGVGELFF.